This T cell receptor beta chain is drawn from a study of blood T cell repertoires in COVID-19. Produced via immunoSEQ multiplex PCR; TCRdb's table is partial and in-frame only. The sample gives roughly 300,000 clones, 80% to 95% of which show up once; nearly 7% is in the top ten. V was cut by 6 bases and J by 4 bases, with 3 bases left in between. From germline, CDR1 is MDHEN and CDR2 SYDVKM. The CDR3 sequence is 10 residues long. Seattle-derived patients entered the study during active infection and were followed longitudinally. The genes are TRBV28 and TRBJ1-2; D ambiguous. This TCR was recovered from a woman aged 25-40 years with COVID-19, enrolled during active disease. The sample was peripheral blood. This CDR3 is CASSSYGYTF. CDR3 DNA: TGTGCCAGCAGCAGCTATGGCTACACCTTC.